The rows below give T cell receptor beta chains drawn from one sample of a study of blood T cell repertoires in COVID-19. Repertoires were generated with immunoSEQ multiplex PCR, while TCRdb's copy carries only in-frame clones and drops some. The repertoire holds roughly 160,000 clones, with about 84% as singletons. Specimen: PBMCs or T cells enriched from blood (not recorded which). The receptor source for this set is a man aged 45-65 years who had recovered from COVID-19. Each CDR3 is given with its conserved first and last residue. The D gene is left open where the match is weak. Clone size is given for some rows only: seen once, a few or many times, or a class if the clone is expanded.

D: TRBD1; J: TRBJ2-1; V: TRBV5-1; size: -; CDR3: CASSSGQVYNEQFF; DNA: TGCGCCAGCAGCTCAGGACAGGTTTACAATGAGCAGTTCTTC
D: -; J: TRBJ2-1; V: TRBV11-2; size: -; CDR3: CASSFGGNEQFF; DNA: TGTGCCAGCAGCTTCGGGGGCAATGAGCAGTTCTTC
D: TRBD1; J: TRBJ1-1; V: TRBV9; size: -; CDR3: CASSAGQGYTEAFF; DNA: TGTGCCAGCAGCGCGGGACAGGGGTACACTGAAGCTTTCTTT
D: TRBD2; J: TRBJ2-5; V: TRBV24-1; size: -; CDR3: CATSDGSGGAVETQYF; DNA: TGTGCCACCAGTGATGGTAGCGGGGGGGCAGTAGAGACCCAGTACTTC
D: -; J: TRBJ2-7; V: TRBV4-3; size: -; CDR3: CASSQERGSTYEQYF; DNA: TGCGCCAGCAGCCAAGAGCGGGGCAGCACCTACGAGCAGTACTTC
D: TRBD2; J: TRBJ2-3; V: TRBV7-3; size: once; CDR3: CASSLVRGGPDTQYF; DNA: TGTGCCAGCAGCTTAGTGCGGGGGGGCCCAGATACGCAGTATTTT
D: TRBD1; J: TRBJ1-4; V: TRBV5-6; size: -; CDR3: CASSFDLGQVVKLFF; DNA: TGTGCCAGCAGCTTCGATTTAGGACAGGTTGTAAAACTGTTTTTT
D: -; J: TRBJ2-1; V: TRBV6-5; size: -; CDR3: CASSSSTGRNEQFF; DNA: TGTGCCAGCAGTTCCTCGACAGGGAGGAATGAGCAGTTCTTC
D: TRBD1; J: TRBJ1-1; V: TRBV27; size: once; CDR3: CASSGSGTGLAFF; DNA: TGTGCCAGCAGTGGATCCGGGACAGGGTTGGCTTTCTTT
D: -; J: TRBJ1-2; V: TRBV5-4; size: -; CDR3: CASSLQGSGGYTF; DNA: TGTGCCAGCAGCTTACAGGGTTCGGGTGGCTACACCTTC
D: -; J: TRBJ1-1; V: TRBV19; size: few; CDR3: CASSSGERLVSKAFF; DNA: TGTGCCAGTAGTAGTGGGGAGCGGTTAGTTTCGAAAGCTTTCTTT
D: TRBD2; J: TRBJ2-1; V: TRBV6-5; size: -; CDR3: CASSFSAGYEQFF; DNA: TGTGCCAGCAGTTTCTCAGCGGGGTATGAGCAGTTCTTC
D: TRBD1; J: TRBJ2-2; V: TRBV14; size: -; CDR3: CASSQRLPGQARTGELFF; DNA: TGTGCCAGCAGCCAACGTCTCCCGGGACAGGCCAGGACCGGGGAGCTGTTTTTT
D: -; J: TRBJ1-4; V: TRBV18; size: -; CDR3: CASSPGGSSTNEKLFF; DNA: TGTGCCAGCTCCCCCGGGGGGTCGTCAACTAATGAAAAACTGTTTTTT
D: TRBD2; J: TRBJ2-3; V: TRBV11-2; size: -; CDR3: CASRVSGGAGTDTQYF; DNA: TGTGCCAGCAGGGTCAGCGGGGGGGCGGGCACAGATACGCAGTATTTT
D: -; J: TRBJ1-4; V: TRBV4-2; size: -; CDR3: CASSQAGEEKLFF; DNA: TGTGCCAGCAGCCAAGCAGGGGAGGAAAAACTGTTTTTT
D: TRBD1; J: TRBJ2-7; V: TRBV6-2/TRBV6-3; size: once; CDR3: CASSTMTGTVYEQYF; DNA: TGTGCCAGCAGTACGATGACAGGGACGGTCTACGAGCAGTACTTC
D: TRBD2; J: TRBJ2-3; V: TRBV6-5; size: once; CDR3: CASSSSGGVTDTQYF; DNA: TGTGCCAGCAGTTCTAGCGGGGGGGTCACAGATACGCAGTATTTT
D: -; J: TRBJ1-1; V: TRBV5-1; size: -; CDR3: CASSLGHHREGTEAFF; DNA: TGCGCCAGCAGCTTGGGTCACCACAGGGAAGGCACTGAAGCTTTCTTT
D: -; J: TRBJ1-2; V: TRBV19; size: few; CDR3: CASSIYTGNYGYTF; DNA: TGTGCCAGTAGTATCTACACAGGCAACTATGGCTACACCTTC
D: -; J: TRBJ1-4; V: TRBV6-1; size: once; CDR3: CASSEAWGGMFF; DNA: TGTGCCAGCAGTGAAGCCTGGGGAGGAATGTTTTTT
D: -; J: TRBJ2-7; V: TRBV27; size: -; CDR3: CASSLKPPTGEQYF; DNA: TGTGCCAGCAGTTTAAAACCCCCCACGGGGGAGCAGTACTTC
D: -; J: TRBJ1-6; V: TRBV19; size: -; CDR3: CASSSQNNSPLHF; DNA: TGTGCCAGTAGTAGTCAGAATAATTCACCCCTCCACTTT
D: -; J: TRBJ1-4; V: TRBV6-5; size: -; CDR3: CASRRDSYNEKLFF; DNA: TGTGCCAGCAGGAGAGACAGCTATAATGAAAAACTGTTTTTT
D: TRBD2; J: TRBJ2-3; V: TRBV4-1; size: -; CDR3: CASSLVAGGYTDTQYF; DNA: TGCGCCAGCAGCCTAGTAGCGGGGGGGTACACAGATACGCAGTATTTT
D: -; J: TRBJ1-5; V: TRBV30; size: few; CDR3: CAWSLSYNQPQHF; DNA: TGTGCCTGGAGTTTATCCTACAATCAGCCCCAGCATTTT
D: TRBD1; J: TRBJ2-5; V: TRBV11-3; size: -; CDR3: CASSLGQGRAQETQYF; DNA: TGTGCCAGCAGCTTGGGACAGGGTAGGGCTCAAGAGACCCAGTACTTC
D: -; J: TRBJ2-5; V: TRBV6-6; size: once; CDR3: CASSFQETQYF; DNA: TGTGCCAGCAGCTTCCAAGAGACCCAGTACTTC